The 8 T cell receptor beta chains given below trace back to one sample, sequenced in a study of T-cell reconstitution after alpha-beta-depleted transplantation in children (dated by TCRdb to 2016 to 2018). The treatment or condition tag for this specimen amounts to: allogeneic hematopoietic cell transplantation with graft depleted of TCRalphabeta T cells and CD19 B cells. The method was PCR. TCRdb names Illumina HiSeq 2500 as the instrument used. Molecular barcoding was employed in the preparation of TCR libraries, with unique molecular identifiers being used to normalize TCRbeta repertoire quantification. TCRdb passed the public sequencing reads through fastp at Q25 and MiXCR, retaining productive beta sequences. All rows with the same CDR3 protein become a single entry with the most common DNA and genes. The sample records around 580,000 distinct CDR3 sequences, approximately 30% of which are singletons. Approximately 39% of the sample goes to the ten largest clones.

Source: PBMCs, taken before TCRalphabeta/CD19-depleted stem cell transplant. These receptors originate from a boy in the first two years of life with Wiskott-Aldrich syndrome, due to receive a stem cell transplant.

This clonotype has only a few counts. The CDR3, as DNA: TGTGCCAGCAGTCAACAACTAGCGGGAGCCCTCTTGAGATACAATGAGCAGTTCTTC. Its protein product is CASSQQLAGALLRYNEQFF. The gene calls are TRBV6-2 or TRBV6-3 and TRBJ2-1; 11 nucleotides agree with TRBD2. V was pared by 5 bases and J by 4 bases, with 16 bases of the junction left unmatched. The CDR3 extends over 19 amino acids. The V gene's germline CDR1 is MNHEY and CDR2 SVGEGT.

This clonotype was observed many times. The chain combines TRBV12-3 or TRBV12-4 with TRBJ1-3, with TRBD1 identical over 8 bases. V shed 6 bases, J shed 4 bases, and the junction held 2 bases outside the gene matches. The CDR3 runs to 13 residues. CDR3: CASSRTGGNTIYF. The CDR3 nucleotides read TGTGCCAGCAGCCGGACAGGGGGAAACACCATATATTTT.

This chain uses TRBV11-2 with TRBJ2-2; 12 nucleotides match TRBD2. Germline values: CDR1 SGHAT, CDR2 FQNNGV. The CDR3 extends over 16 amino acids. V trimming: 7 bases; J trimming: 1 base; junction bases outside the gene matches: 4. The CDR3 nucleotides are TGTGCCAGCACCAGGACTAGCGGGATGAACACCGGGGAGCTGTTTTTT. It yields the protein CASTRTSGMNTGELFF.

The CDR3 is CASRTGLAGEREQYF. Written as DNA, the CDR3 is TGTGCCAGCAGAACCGGACTAGCGGGAGAAAGGGAGCAGTACTTC. The V and J genes are TRBV6-1 and TRBJ2-7; 13 bases fit TRBD2. V shed 6 bases, J shed 7 bases, and the junction held 9 bases outside the gene matches. The germline CDR1 and CDR2 sequences are MNHNS and SASEGT. The CDR3 totals 15 residues.

This clonotype was detected a few times. The chain employs TRBV9 and TRBJ2-5, with TRBD1 identical over 8 bases. Germline-derived CDR1 and CDR2 are SGDLS and YYNGEE. V dropped 2 bases and J dropped 1; count of bases not matched to a gene: 4. This CDR3 is 15 amino acids long. This CDR3 is CASSVTGGPQETQYF. The CDR3 DNA reads TGTGCCAGCAGCGTCACAGGGGGGCCCCAAGAGACCCAGTACTTC. The full variable domain, in which reference TRBV9 and TRBJ2-5 provide the parts outside the CDR3, is DSGVTQTPKHLITATGQRVTLRCSPRSGDLSVYWYQQSLDQGLQFLIQYYNGEERAKGNILERFSAQQFPDLHSELNLSSLELGDSALYFCASSVTGGPQETQYFGPGTRLLVL.

CDR3 coding DNA: TGCAGCGTTGTGGGGACAGGACGCTCCTACAATGAGCAGTTCTTC. It encodes CSVVGTGRSYNEQFF. The chain recombines TRBV29-1 with TRBJ2-1; 8 positions agree with TRBD1. Looked up from germline, CDR1 is SQVTM and CDR2 is ANQGSEA. The CDR3 totals 15 residues. Trimming took 4 bases from V and 0 from J; bases not matched to a gene: 5.

This sequence joins TRBV28 and TRBJ2-7, with TRBD2 matching over 9 bases. The junction had 3 bases not matched to a gene; V was cut back by 4 bases and J by 2 bases. The CDR3 extends over 14 amino acids. Per germline, CDR1 MDHEN and CDR2 SYDVKM. The CDR3 DNA reads as TGTGCCAGCAGTTCAAGCGGGGGGACCTACGAGCAGTACTTC. It translates to CASSSSGGTYEQYF.

This clonotype was recorded many times. The chain links TRBV5-1 to TRBJ1-1; possibly TRBD1 for D (5 bases). Trimming removed 1 base at V and 3 bases at J, with 7 bases between. In germline, CDR1 is SGHRS, CDR2 YFSETQ. This CDR3 region has 13 residues. The CDR3 bases are TGCGCCAGCAGCTTGATGGGGGACACTGAAGCTTTCTTT. It codes for CASSLMGDTEAFF.